This T cell receptor beta chain stems from a study of somatic mutations in cytotoxic T cells in rheumatoid arthritis. General study findings and limits: There was no significant difference in CD8+ T-cell clonality between rheumatoid arthritis patients and age-matched healthy controls.

As concerns this clone: Its antigen is unidentified.

Profiled with immunoSEQ multiplex PCR; TCRdb holds only in-frame clones, not every one. The top ten clones hold roughly 40% of a sample with over 8,500 clones, around 75% of them seen once. Sequencing used CD8+ T cells sorted from blood. The receptor's source is a man in his 60s in good health.

The CDR3 region is CASSLWGAGSSEKLFF. CDR3 coding DNA: TGTGCCAGCAGTTTATGGGGGGCGGGCAGTTCCGAAAAACTGTTTTTT. The chain uses TRBV28 and TRBJ1-4; possible D gene TRBD1, 6 bases. V was trimmed by 0 bases and J by 8 bases, leaving 16 bases between them. The CDR3 runs 16 residues. Germline V gives CDR1 MDHEN, CDR2 SYDVKM. Complete variable domain (other parts from reference TRBV28 and TRBJ1-4): DVKVTQSSRYLVKRTGEKVFLECVQDMDHENMFWYRQDPGLGLRLIYFSYDVKMKEKGDIPEGYSVSREKKERFSLILESASTNQTSMYLCASSLWGAGSSEKLFFGSGTQLSVL.